The TCR beta chain under discussion was sequenced for a study of OX40 agonist ivuxolimab in advanced cancers. TCRdb's table, derived via immunoSEQ multiplex PCR, lists solely in-frame clones and lacks some. The repertoire includes 50,000 to 75,000 clones, 80% to 90% of them detected once, and over 11% sits in the top ten. CDR1 is LNHDA and CDR2 is SQIVND in the germline V gene (reference sequence). This CDR3 is 16 amino acids long. V shed 5 bases, J shed 0 bases, and the junction held 5 bases outside the gene matches. The sample in question was CD4+ or CD8+ T cells sorted from blood, obtained in a trial of the OX40 agonist ivuxolimab. This sequence joins TRBV19 and TRBJ1-5, with 9 positions matching TRBD1. The sequence was obtained from an adult with an advanced solid tumor such as melanoma, head and neck, liver or kidney cancer. The CDR3 bases are TGTGCCAGTAGTCCGGGACAGGGCTTTAGCAATCAGCCCCAGCATTTT. Residues: CASSPGQGFSNQPQHF.